This TCR beta chain comes out of a study of cytotoxic CD8 clonotypes in ibrutinib-treated CLL. TCRdb's table, derived via immunoSEQ multiplex PCR, lists solely in-frame clones and lacks some. The repertoire includes roughly 30,000 clones, 76% of them detected once, and 40% to 60% sits in the top ten. The TCR comes from a human donor with chronic lymphocytic leukemia. Specimen: PBMCs, collected after 36 months of ibrutinib treatment.

The DNA for the CDR3 is TGTGCCAGCAGTCTGGAGATGACCACTGAAGCTTTCTTT. It translates to CASSLEMTTEAFF. The chain has TRBV9 and TRBJ1-1; D gene unclear. Germline loops: CDR1 SGDLS, CDR2 YYNGEE. The CDR3 extends over 13 amino acids. The V end lost 5 bases, the J end lost 4 bases, and 12 bases lay between the germline ends.